The 30 T cell receptor beta chains below come from one sample, sequenced in a study of blood T cell repertoires in COVID-19. The assay was immunoSEQ multiplex PCR, and TCRdb's table has in-frame clones only and misses some. The sample holds about 140,000 clones, around 81% seen once. Sequencing input: peripheral blood. These receptor sequences come from a woman aged 60 to 75 with active or convalescent COVID-19.

V is TRBV30 and J is TRBJ1-1, with a weak D call TRBD1 (6 bases). The V and J ends lost 3 bases and 2 bases respectively, with 10 bases between them. There are 13 residues in the CDR3. CDR1 is GTSNPN and CDR2 is SVGIG in the germline V gene (reference sequence). The CDR3 DNA reads TGTGCCTGGAGAACAGGGTTCAACACTGAAGCTTTCTTT. This gives the protein CAWRTGFNTEAFF.

The chain links TRBV9 to TRBJ2-7; 8 nucleotides agree with TRBD2. This CDR3 comprises 17 residues. The V segment lost 2 bases and the J segment 3 bases; nucleotides outside the gene matches: 13. Looked up from germline, CDR1 is SGDLS and CDR2 is YYNGEE. Here the CDR3 DNA reads TGTGCCAGCAGCGTCCCAGCCCCGAGCGGGGGTATCTACGAGCAGTACGTC. Protein sequence: CASSVPAPSGGIYEQYV.

The J gene is TRBJ1-2, the V gene TRBV27; D unresolved. Trimming took 2 bases from V and 3 from J, leaving 7 bases between them. Germline lookup yields CDR1 MNHEY and CDR2 SMNVEV (reference sequence). The CDR3 has 13 residues. CDR3 DNA: TGTGCCAGCAGTTTAAGCGGATACTATGGCTACACCTTC. This sequence encodes CASSLSGYYGYTF.

V gene TRBV5-4 combines with J gene TRBJ2-1; D may be TRBD2 (5 bases). Germline-derived CDR1 and CDR2 are SGHNT and YYREEE (reference sequence). The CDR3 totals 14 residues. Trimming pared 5 bases from V and 8 bases from J, leaving 17 bases between. CDR3: CASRLDFTTDEQFF. The DNA of the CDR3 is TGTGCCAGCAGACTGGACTTTACTACGGATGAGCAGTTCTTC.

The genes are TRBV19 and TRBJ2-1; D might be TRBD1 (6 bases). The CDR3 is made up of 13 amino acids. V was trimmed by 0 bases and J by 10 bases, leaving 10 bases between them. In germline, CDR1 is LNHDA, CDR2 SQIVND (reference sequence). CDR3 protein: CASSIELQGEQFF. CDR3 bases: TGTGCCAGTAGTATAGAACTACAGGGAGAGCAGTTCTTC. Using reference TRBV19 and TRBJ2-1 for the parts outside the CDR3, the full variable domain is DGGITQSPKYLFRKEGQNVTLSCEQNLNHDAMYWYRQDPGQGLRLIYYSQIVNDFQKGDIAEGYSVSREKKESFPLTVTSAQKNPTAFYLCASSIELQGEQFFGPGTRLTVL.

This sequence joins TRBV7-9 and TRBJ1-1; D might be TRBD1 (6 bases). The V end lost 6 bases, the J end lost 3 bases, and 11 bases lay between the germline ends. Germline CDR1 and CDR2: SEHNR and FQNEAQ (reference sequence). This CDR3 is 13 amino acids long. Here the CDR3 reads CASSLDSYTEAFF. DNA of the CDR3: TGTGCCAGCAGTTTGGACAGCTACACTGAAGCTTTCTTT.

The J gene is TRBJ1-3, the V gene TRBV2; TRBD1 might be the D (5 bases). Trimming took 6 bases from V and 0 from J, leaving 12 bases between them. This CDR3 has 15 residues. Germline V lookup: CDR1 SNHLY, CDR2 FYNNEI. CDR3 in amino acids: CASRIQALSGNTIYF. For the CDR3, the DNA is TGTGCCAGCAGGATACAGGCCCTCTCTGGAAACACCATATATTTT. The full variable domain, in which reference TRBV2 and TRBJ1-3 provide the parts outside the CDR3, is EPEVTQTPSHQVTQMGQEVILRCVPISNHLYFYWYRQILGQKVEFLVSFYNNEISEKSEIFDDQFSVERPDGSNFTLKIRSTKLEDSAMYFCASRIQALSGNTIYFGEGSWLTVV.

A few counts support this clone. The chain links TRBV12-2 to TRBJ2-2; TRBD2 is the table's D call, not checked against the DNA. TRBV12-2 corresponds to a pseudogene. This CDR3 has 17 amino acids. The chain's CDR3 is CASRPRTELAYTGELFF. CDR3 in DNA: TGTGCAAGTCGCCCAAGGACGGAACTAGCTTACACCGGGGAGCTGTTTTTT.

The chain employs TRBV6-5 and TRBJ2-5; D might be TRBD1 (6 bases). CDR3 length: 13 amino acids. V lost 7 bases and J 9 bases, leaving 18 bases between the germline ends. Germline V CDR1 and CDR2: MNHEY, SVGAGI. For the CDR3, the DNA is TGTGCCAGCACCTCCGGACAGACGAGCTCCCAGTACTTC. Its translation is CASTSGQTSSQYF.

The V call is TRBV5-1, the J call TRBJ1-2, with 9 bases lining up with TRBD1. The junction had 7 bases not matched to a gene; V was cut back by 4 bases and J by 6 bases. There are 14 residues in the CDR3. Germline values: CDR1 SGHRS, CDR2 YFSETQ. DNA for the CDR3: TGCGCCAGCAGCGCGGACAGGGGATTAAATGGCTACACCTTC. Translated, it gives CASSADRGLNGYTF.

This chain connects TRBV18 to TRBJ2-1, with 7 bases identical to TRBD2. Germline V gene data show CDR1 as KGHSH and CDR2 as LQKENI. The length of the CDR3 is 16 residues. J gave up 6 bases and V 10 bases, and 18 bases lay outside the gene matches. CDR3 DNA sequence: TGTGCCACGAAAGCGAGGGAACTAGCGATTCCCAATGAGCAGTTCTTC. This codes for CATKARELAIPNEQFF.

V gene TRBV29-1 combines with J gene TRBJ2-5; D is possibly TRBD1 (5 bases). Trimming took off 8 bases at V and 3 bases at J, with 22 bases between the two ends. This CDR3 spans 15 amino acids. Germline loops: CDR1 SQVTM, CDR2 ANQGSEA. The CDR3 is CSSKRVGLGEETQYF. The CDR3 DNA reads TGCAGCTCTAAAAGAGTGGGGCTAGGGGAAGAGACCCAGTACTTC.

The rearrangement links TRBV6-7 to TRBJ2-7, with TRBD2 matching over 7 bases. TRBV6-7 is filed as an ORF, its function uncertain. This CDR3 is built from 18 residues. The trim removed 0 bases at V and 2 bases at J, leaving 13 bases unmatched. CDR3: CASSYSGDYLIDTYEQYV. CDR3 coding DNA: TGTGCCAGCAGTTACTCGGGGGACTACCTAATCGACACCTACGAGCAGTACGTC.

The chain has TRBV5-3 and TRBJ2-3; D may be TRBD1 (5 bases). TRBV5-3 is reported as an ORF; its role is uncertain. Trimming shortened V by 5 bases and J by 3 bases, and 25 bases separated the two germline ends. The CDR3 runs 18 residues. The CDR3 reads CARRMGALDNFETDTQYF. CDR3 DNA: TGTGCCAGAAGGATGGGCGCCCTGGACAACTTTGAAACAGATACGCAGTATTTT.

The rearrangement links TRBV2 to TRBJ1-1; D is unclear. Germline V gene lookup returns CDR1 SNHLY and CDR2 FYNNEI. The V end lost 3 bases, the J end lost 2 bases, and 13 bases lay between the germline ends. The CDR3 has 15 amino acids. CDR3 protein: CASSDGQTLNTEAFF. The DNA for the CDR3 is TGTGCCAGCAGTGATGGGCAGACCCTTAACACTGAAGCTTTCTTT.

The V gene is TRBV9, the J gene TRBJ1-2; D ambiguous. In germline, CDR1 is SGDLS, CDR2 YYNGEE. The length of the CDR3 is 13 residues. V was trimmed by 0 bases and J by 5 bases, leaving 8 bases between them. The CDR3 bases are TGTGCCAGCAGCGTAGAACAGATATATGGCTACACCTTC. This translates into CASSVEQIYGYTF.

The V call is TRBV7-7, the J call TRBJ1-4; no firm D call. From germline, CDR1 is SSHAT and CDR2 FNYEAQ (reference sequence). V gave up 3 bases and J gave up 3 bases, with 5 bases separating them. This CDR3 comprises 13 residues. The CDR3 bases are TGTGCCAGCAGCTTCTTCGCTAATGAAAAACTGTTTTTT. Protein: CASSFFANEKLFF.

The chain employs TRBV5-6 and TRBJ2-7, with 8 bases fitting TRBD2. The CDR3 is made up of 16 amino acids. The V segment lost 4 bases and the J segment 2 bases; nucleotides outside the gene matches: 11. Germline V gives CDR1 SGHDT, CDR2 YYEEEE. CDR3 nucleotides: TGTGCCAGCAGCCCGGTACTAGCGGCGCATCCCTACGAGCAGTACTTC. Translating gives CASSPVLAAHPYEQYF.

This clone has a handful of counts. This chain uses TRBV7-9 with TRBJ1-2, with D perhaps TRBD1 (5 bases). CDR1 is SEHNR, CDR2 FQNEAQ, per germline (reference sequence). This CDR3 has 13 amino acids. V was pared by 3 bases and J by 5 bases, with 10 bases between. CDR3 in amino acids: CASSFRGGYGYTF. CDR3 sequence (DNA): TGTGCCAGCAGCTTTAGGGGAGGATATGGCTACACCTTC.

This sequence joins TRBV18 and TRBJ2-7; 11 bases line up with TRBD2. Unmatched junction bases numbered 3, after V lost 5 bases and J lost 3 bases. The CDR3 extends over 14 amino acids. CDR1 is KGHSH and CDR2 is LQKENI in the germline V gene. DNA of the CDR3: TGTGCCAGCTCAACCGGGACTAGCGGCTACGAGCAGTACGTC. It encodes CASSTGTSGYEQYV.

This clone has a handful of counts. The chain recombines TRBV24-1 with TRBJ2-4; maybe TRBD1 (8 bases). Germline lookup yields CDR1 KGHDR and CDR2 SFDVKD. The CDR3 runs 14 residues. V was trimmed by 9 bases and J by 2 bases, leaving 13 bases between them. CDR3 region: CATSQGGTKNIQYF. The CDR3 region has the DNA TGTGCCACCTCACAGGGGGGGACCAAAAACATTCAGTACTTC.

The chain is built from TRBV6-6 and TRBJ2-5; D gene uncertain. The CDR3 loop spans 13 amino acids. Between the trimmed V and J ends, which lost 0 bases and 7 bases, there was a span of 9 bases. Germline V gene lookup returns CDR1 MNHNY and CDR2 SVGAGI (reference sequence). The CDR3 DNA follows: TGTGCCAGCAGTTACTCGCCTGATAGGACCCAGTACTTC. Its translation is CASSYSPDRTQYF.

The rearrangement joins TRBV5-1 to TRBJ1-1; the D is unclear. This CDR3 has 14 residues. Trimming pared 1 base from V and 1 base from J, leaving 8 bases between. Germline CDR1 is SGHRS and CDR2 is YFSETQ. The CDR3 sequence is CASSLTPGNTEAFF. The CDR3 DNA sequence: TGCGCCAGCAGCTTGACGCCAGGGAACACTGAAGCTTTCTTT. Full variable domain (missing parts from reference TRBV5-1 and TRBJ1-1): KAGVTQTPRYLIKTRGQQVTLSCSPISGHRSVSWYQQTPGQGLQFLFEYFSETQRNKGNFPGRFSGRQFSNSRSEMNVSTLELGDSALYLCASSLTPGNTEAFFGQGTRLTVV.

This clone was detected only a few times. The chain recombines TRBV19 with TRBJ1-1; unclear D gene. The V gene's germline CDR1 is LNHDA and CDR2 SQIVND (reference sequence). The V end lost 4 bases, the J end lost 0 bases, and 6 bases lay between the germline ends. The CDR3 length is 13 residues. DNA of the CDR3: TGTGCCAGTAGTAAAACAGTGAACACTGAAGCTTTCTTT. The encoded protein is CASSKTVNTEAFF.

The J gene is TRBJ2-3, the V gene TRBV7-6, with TRBD2 matching 7 bases. The CDR3 spans 16 residues. Trimming at V came to 2 bases and at J to 3 bases, leaving 8 bases not matched to a gene. Looked up from germline, CDR1 is SGHVS and CDR2 is FNYEAQ. The CDR3 sequence is CASSLRGGSLTDTQYF. CDR3 DNA: TGTGCCAGCAGCTTACGTGGCGGGAGTTTAACAGATACGCAGTATTTT.

The chain has TRBV28 and TRBJ2-3; possibly TRBD2 for D (5 bases). V gave up 9 bases and J gave up 2 bases, with 9 bases separating them. Germline values: CDR1 MDHEN, CDR2 SYDVKM. The CDR3 spans 12 residues. The CDR3 nucleotides read TGTGCCAGAAGGGAGAACACAGATACGCAGTATTTT. It is translated as CARRENTDTQYF.

J is TRBJ2-3 and V is TRBV7-9; D is unclear. The CDR3 length is 13 residues. Deletions cut 1 base from V and 3 bases from J, with 5 bases between. Germline V lookup: CDR1 SEHNR, CDR2 FQNEAQ (reference sequence). CDR3 sequence (DNA): TGTGCCAGCAGCTTAGAACGGACAGATACGCAGTATTTT. Amino acid sequence: CASSLERTDTQYF. Full variable domain (remainder filled in from reference TRBV7-9 and TRBJ2-3): DTGVSQNPRHKITKRGQNVTFRCDPISEHNRLYWYRQTLGQGPEFLTYFQNEAQLEKSRLLSDRFSAERPKGSFSTLEIQRTEQGDSAMYLCASSLERTDTQYFGPGTRLTVL.

This chain uses TRBV6-5 with TRBJ1-2, with 10 bases that match TRBD1. This CDR3 comprises 15 residues. Losses at the gene ends were 6 bases for V and 6 bases for J; bases not matched to a gene: 10. In germline, CDR1 is MNHEY, CDR2 SVGAGI. CDR3 sequence (DNA): TGTGCCAGCAGATCCCCCTGGGACAGGGGTAATGGCTACACCTTC. Amino acid sequence: CASRSPWDRGNGYTF.

CDR3 bases: TGTGCCAGCAGTCCCTATGGGACTCGCTATGGCTACACCTTC. Translation gives CASSPYGTRYGYTF. The rearrangement links TRBV28 to TRBJ1-2; tentatively, D is TRBD1 (5 bases). CDR1 MDHEN and CDR2 SYDVKM come from the germline V gene. This CDR3 contains 14 residues. V gave up 5 bases and J gave up 4 bases, with 14 bases separating them.

This clone occurred once. The rearrangement uses TRBV10-3 and TRBJ1-1, with TRBD1 as a possible D gene (5 bases). The CDR3 has 15 residues. The germline V gene encodes CDR1 ENHRY and CDR2 SYGVKD. Trimming stripped 4 bases from V and 4 bases from J, with 16 bases between. The CDR3, as DNA: TGTGCCATCAGTGTTTTCGGGGGGGATAGCACTGAAGCTTTCTTT. This sequence encodes CAISVFGGDSTEAFF.